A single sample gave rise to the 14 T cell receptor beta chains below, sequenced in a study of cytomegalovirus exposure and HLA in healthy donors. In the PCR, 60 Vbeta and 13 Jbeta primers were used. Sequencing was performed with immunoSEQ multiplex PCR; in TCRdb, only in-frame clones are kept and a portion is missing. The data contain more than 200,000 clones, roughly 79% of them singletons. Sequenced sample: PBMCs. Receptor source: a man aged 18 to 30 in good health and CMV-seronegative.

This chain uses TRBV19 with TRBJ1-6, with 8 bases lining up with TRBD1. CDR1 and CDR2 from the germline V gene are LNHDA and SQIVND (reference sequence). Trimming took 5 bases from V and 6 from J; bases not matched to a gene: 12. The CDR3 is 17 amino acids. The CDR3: CASSQSRTGKGNSPLHF. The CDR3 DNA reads TGTGCCAGTAGTCAGAGTCGGACAGGGAAGGGTAATTCACCCCTCCACTTT.

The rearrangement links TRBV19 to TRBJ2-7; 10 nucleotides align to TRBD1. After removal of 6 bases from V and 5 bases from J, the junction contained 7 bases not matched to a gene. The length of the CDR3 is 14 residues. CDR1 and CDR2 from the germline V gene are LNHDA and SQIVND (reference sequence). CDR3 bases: TGTGCCAGTAGCAGAGACAGGGGGCGGGACGAGCAGTACTTC. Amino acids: CASSRDRGRDEQYF.

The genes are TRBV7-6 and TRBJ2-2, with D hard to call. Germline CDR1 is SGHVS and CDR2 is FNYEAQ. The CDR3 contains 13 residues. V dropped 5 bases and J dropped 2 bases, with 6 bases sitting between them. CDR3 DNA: TGTGCCAGCAGCCCTATAAACACCGGGGAGCTGTTTTTT. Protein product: CASSPINTGELFF.

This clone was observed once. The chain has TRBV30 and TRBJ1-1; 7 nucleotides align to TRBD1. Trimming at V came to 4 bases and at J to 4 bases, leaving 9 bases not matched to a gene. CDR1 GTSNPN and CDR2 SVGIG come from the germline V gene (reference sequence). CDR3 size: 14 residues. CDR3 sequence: CAWIRQGAFTEAFF. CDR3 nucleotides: TGTGCCTGGATAAGACAGGGAGCGTTCACTGAAGCTTTCTTT.

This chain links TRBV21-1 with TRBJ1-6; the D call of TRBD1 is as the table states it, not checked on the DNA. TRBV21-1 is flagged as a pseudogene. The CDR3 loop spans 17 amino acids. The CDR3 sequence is CASSNRQPTYYNSPLHF. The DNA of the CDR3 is TGTGCCAGCAGCAACAGGCAGCCTACCTACTATAATTCACCCCTCCACTTT.

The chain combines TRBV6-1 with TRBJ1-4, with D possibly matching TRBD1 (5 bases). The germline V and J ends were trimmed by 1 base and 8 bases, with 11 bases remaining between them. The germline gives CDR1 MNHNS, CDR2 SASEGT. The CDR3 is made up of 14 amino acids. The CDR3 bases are TGTGCCAGCAGTGAAGTGGGGGGTGGGGAAAAACTGTTTTTT. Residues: CASSEVGGGEKLFF.

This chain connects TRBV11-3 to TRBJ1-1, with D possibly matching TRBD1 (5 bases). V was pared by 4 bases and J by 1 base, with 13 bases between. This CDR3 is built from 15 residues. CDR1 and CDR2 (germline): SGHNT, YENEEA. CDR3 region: CASSWAQGTNTEAFF. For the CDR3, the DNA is TGTGCCAGCAGCTGGGCGCAGGGCACGAACACTGAAGCTTTCTTT.

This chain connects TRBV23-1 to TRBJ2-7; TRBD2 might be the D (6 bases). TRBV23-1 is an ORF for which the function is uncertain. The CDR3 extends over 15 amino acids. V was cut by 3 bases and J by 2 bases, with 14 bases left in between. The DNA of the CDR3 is TGCGCCAGCAGTCACCGACCCCGGAGGGCCTACGAGCAGTACTTC. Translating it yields CASSHRPRRAYEQYF.

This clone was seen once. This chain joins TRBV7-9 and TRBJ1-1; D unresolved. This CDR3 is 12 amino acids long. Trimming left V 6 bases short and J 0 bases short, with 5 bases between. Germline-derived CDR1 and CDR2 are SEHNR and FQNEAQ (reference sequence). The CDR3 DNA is TGTGCCAGCAGGGCCATGAACACTGAAGCTTTCTTT. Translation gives CASRAMNTEAFF. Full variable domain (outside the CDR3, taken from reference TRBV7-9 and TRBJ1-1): DTGVSQNPRHKITKRGQNVTFRCDPISEHNRLYWYRQTLGQGPEFLTYFQNEAQLEKSRLLSDRFSAERPKGSFSTLEIQRTEQGDSAMYLCASRAMNTEAFFGQGTRLTVV.

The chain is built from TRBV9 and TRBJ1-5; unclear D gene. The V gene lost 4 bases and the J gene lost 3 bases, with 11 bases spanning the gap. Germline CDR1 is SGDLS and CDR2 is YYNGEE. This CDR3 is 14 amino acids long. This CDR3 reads CASSITDDNQPQHF. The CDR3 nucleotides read TGTGCCAGCAGCATCACTGATGACAATCAGCCCCAGCATTTT.

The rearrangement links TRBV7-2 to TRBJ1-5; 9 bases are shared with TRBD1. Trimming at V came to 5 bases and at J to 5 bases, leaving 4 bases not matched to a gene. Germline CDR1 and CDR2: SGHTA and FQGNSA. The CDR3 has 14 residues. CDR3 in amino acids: CASSTGGADQPQHF. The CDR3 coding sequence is TGTGCCAGCAGCACAGGGGGCGCCGATCAGCCCCAGCATTTT.

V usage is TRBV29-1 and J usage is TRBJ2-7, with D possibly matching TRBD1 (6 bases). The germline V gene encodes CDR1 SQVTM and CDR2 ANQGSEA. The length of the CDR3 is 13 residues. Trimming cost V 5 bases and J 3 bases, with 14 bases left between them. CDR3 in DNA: TGCAGCGTTTCGACAGGCCTGGGCTACGAGCAGTACTTC. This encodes CSVSTGLGYEQYF.

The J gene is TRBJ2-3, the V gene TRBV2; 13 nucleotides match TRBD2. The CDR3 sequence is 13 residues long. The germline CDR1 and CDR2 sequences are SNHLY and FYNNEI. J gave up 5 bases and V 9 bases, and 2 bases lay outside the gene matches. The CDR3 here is CARGTSGKDTQYF. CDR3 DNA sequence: TGTGCCAGGGGGACTAGCGGGAAAGATACGCAGTATTTT.

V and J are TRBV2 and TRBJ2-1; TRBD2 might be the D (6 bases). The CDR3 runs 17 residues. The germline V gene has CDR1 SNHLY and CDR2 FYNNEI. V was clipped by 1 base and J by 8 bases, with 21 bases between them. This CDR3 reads CASSEVAGRYSLDEQFF. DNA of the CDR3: TGTGCCAGCAGTGAAGTGGCGGGAAGGTATTCTCTGGATGAGCAGTTCTTC.